This TCR beta chain was captured by sequencing in a study of CD39 and CD103 CD8 tumor-infiltrating T cells. Study-level background: Repertoire comparisons were shown for four patients, including a melanoma patient.

Method: immunoSEQ multiplex PCR; TCRdb's copy keeps in-frame clones and lacks some. This table holds about 3,500 clones, approximately 63% found once. T lymphocytes were enriched from thawed cells by negative selection, adding EpCAM beads for tumor-infiltrating lymphocytes. Germline values: CDR1 ENHRY, CDR2 SYGVKD. The CDR3 sequence is 16 residues long. Trimming cost V 4 bases and J 5 bases, with 18 bases left between them. The chain links TRBV10-3 to TRBJ1-5; D is possibly TRBD1 (5 bases). The sequence was obtained from a human donor with head and neck squamous cell carcinoma. Sequenced sample: CD39- CD103- CD8+ T cells sorted from the tumor. The sample's subset: CD103-CD39- double-negative CD45RA- CD8 T cells. Here the CDR3 reads CAISVRDRRVDQPQHF. In nucleotides, the CDR3 is TGTGCCATCAGTGTGCGGGACCGGAGAGTGGATCAGCCCCAGCATTTT.